Given below is one TCR beta chain in context. These data originate in a study of cytomegalovirus exposure and HLA in healthy donors. Trimming stripped 8 bases from V and 6 bases from J, with 7 bases between. The CDR3 loop spans 10 amino acids. Germline CDR1 is MNHNY and CDR2 is SVGAGI (reference sequence). Method: immunoSEQ multiplex PCR; TCRdb's copy keeps in-frame clones and lacks some. The data contain over 130,000 clones, roughly 86% of them singletons. V gene TRBV6-6 combines with J gene TRBJ1-1; D is perhaps TRBD1 (5 bases). This TCR was recovered from a man aged 18 to 30 in good health and CMV-seropositive. The sample taken for sequencing was PBMCs. The CDR3 sequence: CASRGAEAFF. The CDR3 DNA is TGTGCCAGCCGGGGGGCTGAAGCTTTCTTT.